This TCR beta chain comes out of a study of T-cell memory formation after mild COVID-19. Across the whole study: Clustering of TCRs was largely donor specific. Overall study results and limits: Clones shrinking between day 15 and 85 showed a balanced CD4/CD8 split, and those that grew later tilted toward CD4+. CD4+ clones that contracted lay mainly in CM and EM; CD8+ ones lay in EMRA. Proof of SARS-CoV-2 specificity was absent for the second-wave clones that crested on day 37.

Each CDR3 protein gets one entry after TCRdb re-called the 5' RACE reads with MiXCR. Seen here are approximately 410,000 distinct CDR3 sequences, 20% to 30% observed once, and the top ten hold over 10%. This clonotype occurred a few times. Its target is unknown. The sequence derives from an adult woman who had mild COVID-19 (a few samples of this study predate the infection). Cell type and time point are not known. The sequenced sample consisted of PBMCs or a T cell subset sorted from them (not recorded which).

The CDR3 nucleotides are TGTGCCAGCAGCTTAAGGGTAGCACCCCTCAATGAGCAGTTCTTC. Residues: CASSLRVAPLNEQFF. The chain links TRBV7-8 to TRBJ2-1; D unresolved. The CDR3 has 15 residues. V lost 2 bases to trimming and J lost 6 bases, with 14 bases between them. Germline V CDR1 and CDR2: SGHVS, FQNEAQ.